This T cell receptor (beta chain) was observed in a study of post-analysis software for immune sequencing data (dated by TCRdb to the mid-2010s). Study-level background: Recorded disease courses included relapsing-remitting, secondary progressive and progressive-relapsing multiple sclerosis, with some patients lacking subtype annotation. A subset of samples was prepared in parallel using single-end sample barcoding, then pooled and co-amplified after Illumina adapter ligation. The multiple sclerosis patient repertoires were compared with some twelve previously published healthy control repertoires from donors aged 6 to 25 years. On the study overall, not on this receptor specifically: Significantly higher frequencies in patients than in controls were found for five or six TRBV segments, including TRBV5-6, TRBV5-1 and TRBV20-1. The multiple sclerosis patient group was slightly younger than the control group. Direct clustering with F measure showed strong co-clustering of samples prepared in the same batch, prompting a batch-effect correction. Compared with controls, multiple sclerosis patients had significantly lower normalized Chao1 diversity, a finding suggesting substantial peripheral T-cell clonal expansion.

Details on this clonotype: Its antigen remains unidentified. No much larger clone exists at a distance of one base, and base qualities are not known.

Preparation of the library involved PCR. The sample was run on an Illumina HiSeq 2500. To reduce PCR and sequencing biases, unique molecular identifiers were incorporated into the TCR beta cDNA libraries. Roughly 500,000 cDNA molecules were obtained for every 1 to 10 million input T cells, so each molecule roughly corresponded to one T cell. The patient libraries were prepared and sequenced using the same protocol as the earlier healthy control dataset. Within a given batch, samples were prepared together, multiplexed and sequenced on the same HiSeq lane. The source study handled its data this way. MIGEC was used to process the raw barcoded reads, and molecular identifier groups with only a single read were discarded before consensus assembly and CDR3 extraction. Clonotype tables were post-analysed with VDJtools, normalizing diversity by down-sampling all datasets to the smallest sample size. In repertoire overlap clustering, CDR3 amino acid sequences, but not nucleotide sequences, were matched to correct batch-related cross-sample contamination. Starting from the raw public reads, TCRdb applied fastp trimming at Q25, assembled clones with MiXCR and retained in-frame beta chains. Entries that share a CDR3 protein sequence are merged under the most common genes and DNA. TCRdb assigned the V and J calls; the authors' analysis was not used. The table for this sample lists roughly 600,000 distinct CDR3 sequences; 44% of them were counted only once. The biggest ten clones account for roughly 1.7% of the sample.

To demonstrate the VDJtools post-analysis software, TCR beta repertoires were profiled from the peripheral blood of about 13 young patients with multiple sclerosis. Multiple sclerosis patients were children and adolescents aged about 6 to 17 years. The V end loses 5 bases and the J end loses 3 bases, and a stretch of 13 bases separates them. Taken from cysteine to phenylalanine, the CDR3 has 13 residues. The entry retains the CDR3 DNA only, 39 bases that are in frame from base 1. The germline V gene (reference sequence) supplies CDR1 DFQATT and CDR2 SNEGSKA. Sequencing used blood. The TCR comes from a girl aged 10 to 17 with multiple sclerosis. Recombination joined TRBV20-1 with TRBJ1-2; the D gene is perhaps TRBD1, on 5 matching bases. The CDR3 reads as follows: CSAPQADHYGYTF. The DNA sequence is as follows: TGCAGTGCTCCACAGGCGGACCACTATGGCTACACCTTC.